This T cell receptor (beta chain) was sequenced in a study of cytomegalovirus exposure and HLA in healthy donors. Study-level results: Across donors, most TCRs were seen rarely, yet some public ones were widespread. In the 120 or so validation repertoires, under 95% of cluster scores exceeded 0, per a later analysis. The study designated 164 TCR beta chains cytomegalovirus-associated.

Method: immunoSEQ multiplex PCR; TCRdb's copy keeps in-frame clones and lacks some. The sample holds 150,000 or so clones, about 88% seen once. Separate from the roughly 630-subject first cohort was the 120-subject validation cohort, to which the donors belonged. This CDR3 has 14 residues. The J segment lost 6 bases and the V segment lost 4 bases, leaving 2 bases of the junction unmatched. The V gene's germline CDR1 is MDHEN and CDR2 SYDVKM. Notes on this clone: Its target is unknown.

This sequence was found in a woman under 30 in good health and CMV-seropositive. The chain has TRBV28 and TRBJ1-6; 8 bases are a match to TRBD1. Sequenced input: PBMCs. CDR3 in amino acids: CASSYRGGNSPLHF. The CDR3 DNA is TGTGCCAGCAGTTACAGGGGGGGTAATTCACCCCTCCACTTT.